This T cell receptor (beta chain) originates from a study of vaccination and CD4 T cells after COVID-19. In the study overall: Stimuli were overlapping spike peptide pools of SARS-CoV-2 and three common cold coronaviruses (HCoV-NL63, HCoV-OC43, HCoV-229E). Broader study findings: Median 86.3% of reactive clones detected in convalescent patients emerged only post-vaccination.

The Oncomine TCR Beta short-read assay sequenced DNA from cultured CD4+ T cells. TCRdb reprocessed the PCR reads via MiXCR and lists one record per CDR3 protein. The table lists some 20,000 distinct CDR3 sequences, 43% of them singletons. To note about this clonotype: Its antigen is as yet unknown.

Germline CDR1 SQVTM, CDR2 ANQGSEA. Trimming cost V 6 bases and J 9 bases; bases outside gene matches: 10. This CDR3 has 14 residues. Regarding treatment: roughly 10-day PBMC culture with coronavirus spike peptide pools or control peptides (ViraFEST assay). The rearrangement uses TRBV29-1 and TRBJ2-3, with 12 positions matching TRBD2. Sequenced here: CD4+ T cells from blood, cultured in vitro, sampled after SARS-CoV-2 vaccination. This sequence was found in a human donor who had recovered from COVID-19. The DNA for the CDR3 is TGCAGCGTGAGGGGGCTAGCGGGGGGGACGACGCAGTATTTT. This translates into CSVRGLAGGTTQYF.